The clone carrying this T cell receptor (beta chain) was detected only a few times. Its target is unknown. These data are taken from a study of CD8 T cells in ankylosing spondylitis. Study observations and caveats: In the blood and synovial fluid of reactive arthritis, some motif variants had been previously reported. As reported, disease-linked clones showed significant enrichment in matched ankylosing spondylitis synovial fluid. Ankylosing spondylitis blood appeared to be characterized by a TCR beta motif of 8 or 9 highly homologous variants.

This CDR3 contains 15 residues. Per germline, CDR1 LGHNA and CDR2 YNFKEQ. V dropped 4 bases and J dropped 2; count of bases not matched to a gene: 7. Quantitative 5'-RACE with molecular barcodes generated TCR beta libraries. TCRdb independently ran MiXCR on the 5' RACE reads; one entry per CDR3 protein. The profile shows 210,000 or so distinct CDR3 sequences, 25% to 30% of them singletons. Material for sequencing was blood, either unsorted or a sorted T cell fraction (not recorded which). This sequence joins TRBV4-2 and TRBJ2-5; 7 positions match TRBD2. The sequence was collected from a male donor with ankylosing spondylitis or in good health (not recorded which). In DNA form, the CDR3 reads TGTGCCAGCAGCCGGTCTAGCGGACCACAAGAGACCCAGTACTTC. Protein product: CASSRSSGPQETQYF.